This T cell receptor (beta chain) was sequenced for a study of early T cells in non-severe SARS-CoV-2 infection. Study at large: It was bulk RNA from unsorted whole blood that was sequenced, and the chains were unpaired.

The protocol attached unique molecular identifiers to individual cDNA molecules. TCRdb independently ran MiXCR on the 5' RACE reads; one entry per CDR3 protein. The data show some 45,000 distinct CDR3 sequences, 4% to 5% seen once. The CDR3 covers 16 residues. Trimming took 4 bases from V and 2 from J, leaving 18 bases between them. CDR1 is SGHKS and CDR2 is YYEKEE in the germline V gene (reference sequence). This clonotype has a single count. Sequenced material: whole blood. V is TRBV5-5 and J is TRBJ1-1; D is ambiguous. The TCR sequence derives from an adult who was a healthcare worker with PCR-confirmed SARS-CoV-2 infection or an uninfected control (not recorded which). The CDR3 bases are TGTGCCAGCAGCCCCACCACCGGGTCACTAAACACTGAAGCTTTCTTT. Encoded protein: CASSPTTGSLNTEAFF.